A selection of T cell receptor beta chains follows, all from one sample in a study of T cells after posttransplantation cyclophosphamide. Some clones are missing from TCRdb's copy, which holds only in-frame ones; the method was immunoSEQ multiplex PCR. This set yields roughly 8,000 clones and no singletons; the top ten hold 10%. The sample consisted of PBMCs, taken after allogeneic stem cell transplant with posttransplant cyclophosphamide. These receptors were obtained from a female patient between 50 and 60 years old who received an allogeneic stem cell transplant from a related donor, was CMV-positive, and had no GVHD. Some T cells here may be from the graft donor. Both conserved end residues are part of each CDR3. A D gene is named only where the DNA matches it firmly. Only part of the rows carry a size: once, few, many, or a class if the clone is expanded.

>many|TRBV7-7|NA|TRBJ2-3
TGTGCCAGCAGCCTAGACAGGTTTACCGATACGCAGTATTTT
CASSLDRFTDTQYF
>many|TRBV12-3/TRBV12-4|TRBD1|TRBJ1-3
TGTGCCAGCAGTTCTGGACAGGGGAATGGAGATAGTGGAAACACCATATATTTT
CASSSGQGNGDSGNTIYF
>many|TRBV6-5|NA|TRBJ1-1
TGTGCCAGCAGTTACTCGATTCAGGGGTACACTGAAGCTTTCTTT
CASSYSIQGYTEAFF
>many|TRBV27|NA|TRBJ2-1
TGTGCCAGCAGACGACCGGACAGCCTCGATGAGCAGTTCTTC
CASRRPDSLDEQFF
>many|TRBV11-2|NA|TRBJ2-3
TGTGCCAGCAGTTTGGACTTCGGCGACGAGTATTTT
CASSLDFGDEYF
>many|TRBV7-3|TRBD1|TRBJ2-7
TGTGCCAGCAGCCCTCTGGACAGGGGTAACGAGCAGTACTTC
CASSPLDRGNEQYF
>many|TRBV2|NA|TRBJ2-2
TGTGCCAGCAGTCGGCGCCTAGGGGCCACCGGGGAGCTGTTTTTT
CASSRRLGATGELFF
>NA|TRBV5-5|TRBD1|TRBJ1-4
TGTGCCAGCAGCCTCCCGGGACAGGGAGACGAAAAACTGTTTTTT
CASSLPGQGDEKLFF
>many|TRBV27|NA|TRBJ2-7
TGTGCCAGCAGTCCCCACTCTTTATTTTTACTTTACGAGCAGTACTTC
CASSPHSLFLLYEQYF
>medium-sized|TRBV4-2|NA|TRBJ1-5
TGTGCCAGCAGCCAAGATCCCAGGGGCGATCAGCCCCAGCATTTT
CASSQDPRGDQPQHF
>many|TRBV4-2|TRBD2|TRBJ2-1
TGTGCCAGCAGCCTAAGCGCGGGACTAGATGATTTTCGGTACAATGAGCAGTTCTTC
CASSLSAGLDDFRYNEQFF
>many|TRBV27|NA|TRBJ2-7
TGTGCCAGCAGTTTAGGCCCAACCTCCTACGAGCAGTACTTC
CASSLGPTSYEQYF
>many|TRBV6-2/TRBV6-3|NA|TRBJ2-1
TGTGCCAGCAGTTACCCTGACCAAACGGGTGAGCAGTTCTTC
CASSYPDQTGEQFF
>many|TRBV6-1|TRBD1|TRBJ2-7
TGTGCCAGCAGTAGAACCACAGGGGGCTACGAGCAGTACTTC
CASSRTTGGYEQYF
>many|TRBV6-2/TRBV6-3|TRBD2|TRBJ2-1
TGTGCCAGCAGTTACCTAGCGGTATCCTACAATGAGCAGTTCTTC
CASSYLAVSYNEQFF
>many|TRBV7-8|TRBD2|TRBJ2-3
TGTGCCAGCAGCTTAGAGGTAGCGGGAGGGCCGATTTCTACAGATACGCAGTATTTT
CASSLEVAGGPISTDTQYF
>many|TRBV19|NA|TRBJ2-3
TGTGCCAGTAGTATAGGGTCCCCCGGGACTCTGTATTTT
CASSIGSPGTLYF
>many|TRBV19|NA|TRBJ1-2
TGTGCCAGTAGTATCCGCAGTTATGGCTACACCTTC
CASSIRSYGYTF
>many|TRBV4-2|NA|TRBJ1-1
TGTGCCAGCAGCCAATTCGGCACTGAAGCTTTCTTT
CASSQFGTEAFF
>many|TRBV27|NA|TRBJ2-3
TGTGCCAGCTCTGATGATATTCAAGGACTCACAGATACGCAGTATTTT
CASSDDIQGLTDTQYF
>medium-sized|TRBV5-6|NA|TRBJ2-1
TGTGCCAGCAGCTTGGTCGACTCGATACGGCAGTTCTTC
CASSLVDSIRQFF
>many|TRBV12-3/TRBV12-4|NA|TRBJ2-3
TGTGCCAGCAGCTTAAGGGGAGTCGGCACAGATACGCAGTATTTT
CASSLRGVGTDTQYF
>many|TRBV29-1|TRBD2|TRBJ2-7
TGCAGCGCCGCACTAGCGGGAGTAGCCTACGAGCAGTACTTC
CSAALAGVAYEQYF
>many|TRBV6-4|TRBD1|TRBJ1-2
TGTGCCAGCAGCCCCGGACAGGCAAATGCGGGCTACACCTTC
CASSPGQANAGYTF
>few|TRBV29-1|NA|TRBJ2-7
TGCAGCGTTGCCAAAGGGGGGGGGAGCCCCTCCTACGAGCAGTACTTC
CSVAKGGGSPSYEQYF
>many|TRBV7-9|NA|TRBJ1-5
TGTGCCAGCAGCTCCCAAGGGGGCAATCAGCCCCAGCATTTT
CASSSQGGNQPQHF
>many|TRBV7-6|NA|TRBJ2-7
TGTGCCAGCAGCTTAGCAGAGGACCGGGGCGAGCAGTACTTC
CASSLAEDRGEQYF
>many|TRBV7-2|NA|TRBJ2-3
TGTGCCAGCAGCTCAGACTCGACAGGCACAGATACGCAGTATTTT
CASSSDSTGTDTQYF
>few|TRBV29-1|NA|TRBJ1-2
TGCAGCGTTGATCAGGGGCGAGGCTACACCTTC
CSVDQGRGYTF
>many|TRBV7-2|TRBD1|TRBJ1-2
TGTGCCAGCAGTTCAGGGGGTGCAGGGGGCGATGGCTACACCTTC
CASSSGGAGGDGYTF
>many|TRBV7-7|TRBD2|TRBJ2-1
TGTGCCAGCAGCGGGGGACTAGCGGGTGTGGATGAGCAGTTCTTC
CASSGGLAGVDEQFF